A selection of T cell receptor beta chains follows, all from one sample in a study of T cell repertoires in cytomegalovirus infection. Which antigens these TCRs recognize remains unknown. MiXCR, applied by TCRdb to the reads, yields one record per CDR3 protein. The data show about 700,000 distinct CDR3 sequences, around 32% seen once. The sequencing used cultured PBMCs, collected from culture after CMV antigen stimulation. These receptors were taken from a human donor in good health (CMV status not recorded). Some clones in this sample may be carry-over from other donors' samples. CDR3s include the opening cysteine and the closing phenylalanine or tryptophan. Each record gives: clone size, J gene, V gene, D gene, CDR3 DNA, CDR3 protein. The D gene is left open where the match is weak. Clone size, where shown, is once, few, many, or a class for clones that have expanded.

NA,TRBJ2-3,TRBV7-2,NA,TGTGCCAGCAGCTTAGGGGGGGCTCACACAGATACGCAGTATTTT,CASSLGGAHTDTQYF
once,TRBJ1-5,TRBV12-3/TRBV12-4,NA,TGTGCCAGCACCTCAACCGGGGCCAGCCATCAGCCCCAGCATTTT,CASTSTGASHQPQHF
few,TRBJ1-2,TRBV2,NA,TGTGCCAGCAGTGACGAAATTACAGTTAGCTATGGCTACACCTTC,CASSDEITVSYGYTF
NA,TRBJ2-4,TRBV29-1,TRBD2,TGCAGCGTTGGGAGCGGGAGGGCTCTCGACATTCAGTACTTC,CSVGSGRALDIQYF
NA,TRBJ2-1,TRBV20-1,NA,TGCAGTGCTAGTGGTGCAGGCGTCTCCTACAATGAGCAGTTCTTC,CSASGAGVSYNEQFF
NA,TRBJ1-5,TRBV6-6,NA,TGTGCCAGCAGGGATGAATTTCAGCCCCAGCATTTT,CASRDEFQPQHF
NA,TRBJ1-6,TRBV18,NA,TGTGCCAGCTCACCGGGCAGGGGTGAATCCTATAATTCACCCCTCCACTTT,CASSPGRGESYNSPLHF
few,TRBJ2-2,TRBV25-1,NA,TGTGCCAGCAGTGAATTTTTCCCGGGACCCAACCGGGGGGAGCTGTTTTTT,CASSEFFPGPNRGELFF
few,TRBJ2-1,TRBV10-3,NA,TGTGCCATCAGTGAGGTCGGCAATGAGCAGTTCTTC,CAISEVGNEQFF
NA,TRBJ1-3,TRBV12-3/TRBV12-4,TRBD1,TGTGCCAGCAGTTTAGGGCAGGGGGTCGACACCATATATTTT,CASSLGQGVDTIYF
NA,TRBJ2-3,TRBV7-6,NA,TGTGCCAGCAGCTTTAGTAATACGGGCACAGATACGCAGTATTTT,CASSFSNTGTDTQYF
NA,TRBJ1-2,TRBV5-4,NA,TGTGCCAGCAGTCAGGACAGCTATGGCTACACCTTC,CASSQDSYGYTF
many,TRBJ2-7,TRBV7-2,NA,TGTGCCAGCAGCGTAGGAGGGGGCGAGCAGTACTTC,CASSVGGGEQYF
NA,TRBJ2-3,TRBV12-3/TRBV12-4,TRBD2,TGTGCCAGCAGCCGGGCGGGGGTTACAGATACGCAGTATTTT,CASSRAGVTDTQYF
NA,TRBJ1-5,TRBV6-6,NA,TGTGCCAGCAGTTACTGGGACCGGGACCAGCATTTT,CASSYWDRDQHF
few,TRBJ2-1,TRBV25-1,TRBD1,TGTGCCAGCAGTGATTCAGGGGGCGCATCCTACAATGAGCAGTTCTTC,CASSDSGGASYNEQFF
few,TRBJ2-1,TRBV19,NA,TGTGCCAGTAGTATTCCGCGTCGGGGTTACAATGAGCAGTTCTTC,CASSIPRRGYNEQFF
NA,TRBJ2-1,TRBV12-3/TRBV12-4,TRBD2,TGTGCCAGCAGGCCAACTAGCGGGGGGGCCAATGAGCAGTTCTTC,CASRPTSGGANEQFF
many,TRBJ1-1,TRBV7-2,NA,TGTGCCAGCAGCTTAGAGCAGATGAACACTGAAGCTTTCTTT,CASSLEQMNTEAFF
few,TRBJ2-1,TRBV4-1,TRBD2,TGCGCCAGCAGCCAAGCCCGTCTAGCGGGAGTTTACGGTGAGCAGTTCTTC,CASSQARLAGVYGEQFF
NA,TRBJ2-3,TRBV6-5,NA,TGTGCCAGCAGTTACGTCACGGGCACAGATACGCAGTATTTT,CASSYVTGTDTQYF
NA,TRBJ2-7,TRBV7-2,TRBD2,TGTGCCAGCAGCTTAGGACTAGCGGGGGTACCCTACGAGCAGTACTTC,CASSLGLAGVPYEQYF
NA,TRBJ2-3,TRBV19,NA,TGTGCCAGTAGTATAGCCCCGGGACGGAACACAGATACGCAGTATTTT,CASSIAPGRNTDTQYF
NA,TRBJ2-2,TRBV12-3/TRBV12-4,TRBD2,TGTGCCAGCAGTCTGCGAACTAGCGGGAGGGCCGCAGGGGAGCTGTTTTTT,CASSLRTSGRAAGELFF
NA,TRBJ2-2,TRBV2,NA,TGTGCCAGCAGTGAAGATCAGGGCGCCGGGGAGCTGTTTTTT,CASSEDQGAGELFF
NA,TRBJ1-3,TRBV12-3/TRBV12-4,TRBD1,TGTGCCAGCAGACCTACAGGGGCTTACACCATATATTTT,CASRPTGAYTIYF
NA,TRBJ1-2,TRBV7-8,NA,TGTGCCAGCACCAAGACGTCATCTACTAACTATGGCTACACCTTC,CASTKTSSTNYGYTF
NA,TRBJ2-3,TRBV2,NA,TGTGCCAGCACCACCCGGCGGCTAGCAGGAACAGATACGCAGTATTTT,CASTTRRLAGTDTQYF
NA,TRBJ2-7,TRBV7-6,NA,TGTGCCAGCAGCTTTAGGGCCAGAGGGGACCTTTCCTACGAGCAGTACTTC,CASSFRARGDLSYEQYF
NA,TRBJ2-7,TRBV7-2,NA,TGTGCCAGCAGCACCTCCCACGGAGATAGAACCAACGAGCAGTACTTC,CASSTSHGDRTNEQYF
NA,TRBJ2-1,TRBV12-3/TRBV12-4,TRBD1,TGTGCCAGCAGTCCGACAGGGGCGCATGAGCAGTTCTTC,CASSPTGAHEQFF
many,TRBJ2-5,TRBV28,NA,TGTGCCAGCAGTTTTTTTACCGGAACGTTCCAAGAGACCCAGTACTTC,CASSFFTGTFQETQYF
few,TRBJ2-7,TRBV7-2,NA,TGTGCCAGCAGCTTAAGGAGGCCGGCCTACGAGCAGTACTTC,CASSLRRPAYEQYF
NA,TRBJ2-5,TRBV20-1,NA,TGCAGTGCACCCGTTCCGCCGTCTCTTAAAGAGACCCAGTACTTC,CSAPVPPSLKETQYF
NA,TRBJ2-2,TRBV4-3,NA,TGCGCCAGCAGCCAAGACTCGGGATGGTTGCCCGGGGAGCTGTTTTTT,CASSQDSGWLPGELFF
few,TRBJ1-3,TRBV28,TRBD1,TGTGCCAGCAGTCCCCCCCAACAGGGGATAAGGTCTGGAAACACCATATATTTT,CASSPPQQGIRSGNTIYF
NA,TRBJ2-7,TRBV7-8,NA,TGTGCCAGCAGCCCAGAGGGCGGATTGGTACTACGAGGGCAGTACTTC,CASSPEGGLVLRGQYF
few,TRBJ2-3,TRBV7-2,NA,TGTGCCAGCGGTGGCGATACGCAGTATTTT,CASGGDTQYF
few,TRBJ2-1,TRBV12-3/TRBV12-4,NA,TGTGCCAGGTTACATTACAATGAGCAGTTCTTC,CARLHYNEQFF
NA,TRBJ1-5,TRBV28,TRBD1,TGTGCCAGCCTGACAGGGGTTCAGCCCCAGCATTTT,CASLTGVQPQHF
NA,TRBJ2-2,TRBV15,NA,TGTGCCACCAGCAGAGGGGGGGCCCTCACCGGGGAGCTGTTTTTT,CATSRGGALTGELFF
few,TRBJ2-5,TRBV6-1,TRBD2,TGTGCCAGCAGTGACGCCCTAGCGGGGGGAGAGACCCAGTACTTC,CASSDALAGGETQYF
few,TRBJ1-1,TRBV14,NA,TGTGCCAGCAGCCACCGAACAGGGACCACTGAAGCTTTCTTT,CASSHRTGTTEAFF
NA,TRBJ2-1,TRBV7-2,NA,TGTGCCAGCAGCTTAGACCGCTACAATGAGCAGATCTTC,CASSLDRYNEQIF
NA,TRBJ2-2,TRBV10-3,NA,TGTGCCATCGAGCGGAACACCGGGGAGCTGTTTTTT,CAIERNTGELFF
few,TRBJ1-1,TRBV12-3/TRBV12-4,NA,TGTGCCAGCAGCTCGAGACGGGGATGGACTGAAGCTTTCTTT,CASSSRRGWTEAFF
NA,TRBJ2-7,TRBV20-1,TRBD1,TGCAGTGCTAGGGTACAGGGGGTGTCCTACGAGCAGTACTTC,CSARVQGVSYEQYF
NA,TRBJ2-2,TRBV20-1,NA,TGCAGTGCTAAGGGGCAGCGGAACACCGGGGAGCTGTTTTTT,CSAKGQRNTGELFF
few,TRBJ2-5,TRBV20-1,NA,TGCAGTGCTAGCTACGCGGGATCGCAAGAGACCCAGTACTTC,CSASYAGSQETQYF
few,TRBJ2-1,TRBV12-3/TRBV12-4,TRBD2,TGTGCCAGCAGTCTGACTAGCGGGGCCCTCAATGAGCAGTTCTTC,CASSLTSGALNEQFF
few,TRBJ2-3,TRBV7-2,TRBD2,TGTGCCAGCAGCTTATCGGGCAGCGGGGGAGGTGGGGATACGCAGTATTTT,CASSLSGSGGGGDTQYF
NA,TRBJ1-6,TRBV12-3/TRBV12-4,NA,TGTGCCAGCAGCCTACTCCGGGGGGTAGATTCACCCCTCCACTTT,CASSLLRGVDSPLHF
NA,TRBJ2-1,TRBV7-9,TRBD2,TGTGCCTGTTTAGCGGGGATCTCCTACAATGAGCAGTTCTTC,CACLAGISYNEQFF
few,TRBJ2-1,TRBV19,TRBD2,TGTGCCAGTAGTGTCCCCCCGGGGGGCTCCTACAATGAGCAGTTCTTC,CASSVPPGGSYNEQFF
many,TRBJ1-3,TRBV7-2,NA,TGTGCCAGCAGCTTATTGGGCTCTGGAAACACCATATATTTT,CASSLLGSGNTIYF
few,TRBJ2-7,TRBV27,TRBD2,TGTGCCAGCAGTTTCGGACTAGTCGACGAGCAGTACTTC,CASSFGLVDEQYF
NA,TRBJ2-1,TRBV10-3,TRBD2,TGTGCCATCAGGGGGACTAGCGGGGACTCCTACAATGAGCAGTTCTTC,CAIRGTSGDSYNEQFF
NA,TRBJ2-6,TRBV19,TRBD2,TGTGCCACCGGGAGAGAGCGGGGGGGCTCTGGGGCCAACGTCCTGACCTTC,CATGRERGGSGANVLTF
NA,TRBJ1-2,TRBV4-1,TRBD1,TGCGCCAGCAGCCAAGTCGGGACAGCTAACTATGGCTACACCTTC,CASSQVGTANYGYTF